The present T cell receptor beta chain was sequenced within a study of CXCR3-negative and CXCR3-positive naive CD8 T cells. General study points: CXCR3-positive naive cells had TRB CDR3s that were more hydrophobic than CXCR3-negative naive cells had.

As regards this clonotype: Its specificity is unknown.

All TRB cDNA libraries came from 5' RACE performed with UMI labels. After re-calling the 5' RACE reads, TCRdb lists one entry per CDR3 protein, DNA absent. The sample includes about 6,700 distinct CDR3 sequences. Germline V CDR1 and CDR2: MNHEY, SMNVEV (reference sequence). This CDR3 is built from 15 residues. The TCR was taken from a human donor in good health. Some clones in this sample may be carry-over from other donors' samples. The sample comprised naive CXCR3- CD8+ T cells from blood. Subset specified: CD45RO-CCR7+CD27+CD95- naive CD8+ T cells lacking CXCR3 (TNR3-). This chain connects TRBV27 to TRBJ2-7. CDR3 loop: CASSTAGRKSYEQYF.